This T cell receptor (beta chain) is from a study of T cell responses to AZD1222 COVID-19 vaccine. Study results and caveats: Compared with day 0, the breadth and depth of the Spike-specific TCR repertoire rose significantly after two doses of AZD1222. Seropositivity was recorded at baseline in only a handful of AZD1222 recipients.

For this clone: Its antigen is unknown. Different DNA sequences within this sample yield the same CDR3.

Trimming took 4 bases from V and 3 from J, leaving 8 bases between them. The CDR3 spans 12 residues. The germline V gene encodes CDR1 SGHNT and CDR2 YYREEE (reference sequence). Sequencing was performed with immunoSEQ multiplex PCR; in TCRdb, only in-frame clones are kept and a portion is missing. The sample holds about 170,000 clones; over 75% are singletons and the top ten take less than 3%. The specimen comprised peripheral blood, sampled on day 0 of AZD1222 vaccination. The chain uses TRBV5-4 and TRBJ2-7; TRBD1 is a possible D gene (6 bases). The receptor's source is an adult in good health. The CDR3: CASSTQGYEQYF. The CDR3 DNA reads as TGTGCCAGCAGCACACAGGGCTACGAGCAGTACTTC.